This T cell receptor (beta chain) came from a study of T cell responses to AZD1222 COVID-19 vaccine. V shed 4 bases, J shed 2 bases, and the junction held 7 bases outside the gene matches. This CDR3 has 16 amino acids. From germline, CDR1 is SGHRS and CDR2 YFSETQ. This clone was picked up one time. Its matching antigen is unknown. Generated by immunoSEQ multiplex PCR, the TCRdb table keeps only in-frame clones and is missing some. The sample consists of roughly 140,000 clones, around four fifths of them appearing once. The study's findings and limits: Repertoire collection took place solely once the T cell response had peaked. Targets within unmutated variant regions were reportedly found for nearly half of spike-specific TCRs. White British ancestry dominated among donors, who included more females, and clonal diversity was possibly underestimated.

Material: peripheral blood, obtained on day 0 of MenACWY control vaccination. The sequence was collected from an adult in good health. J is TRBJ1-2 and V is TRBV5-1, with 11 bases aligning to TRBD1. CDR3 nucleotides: TGCGCCAGCAGCCCGGACAGGGGGCGATTGAACTATGGCTACACCTTC. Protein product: CASSPDRGRLNYGYTF.